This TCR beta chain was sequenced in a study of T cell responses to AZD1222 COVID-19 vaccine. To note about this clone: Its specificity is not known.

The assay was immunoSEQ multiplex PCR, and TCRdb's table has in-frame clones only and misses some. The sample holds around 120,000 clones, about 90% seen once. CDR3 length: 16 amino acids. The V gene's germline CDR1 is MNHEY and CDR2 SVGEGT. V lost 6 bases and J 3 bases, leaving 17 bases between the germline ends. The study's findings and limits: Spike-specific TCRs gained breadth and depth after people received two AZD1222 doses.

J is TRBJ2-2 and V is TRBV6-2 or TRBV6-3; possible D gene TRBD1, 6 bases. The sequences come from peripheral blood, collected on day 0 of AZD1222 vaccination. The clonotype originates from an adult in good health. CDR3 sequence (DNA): TGTGCCAGCAGCCCTTCGACAGGAGAGTACACCGGGGAGCTGTTTTTT. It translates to CASSPSTGEYTGELFF.